This passage covers 14 T cell receptor beta chains from one sample sequenced in a study of blood T cells in healthy people across ages. Alongside a J-beta primer mix, a sample-barcoded 5' primer served in a second PCR lasting about 7 to 11 cycles. TCRdb re-called the 5' RACE reads through MiXCR, storing one row per CDR3 protein. This table holds under 2 million distinct CDR3 sequences, roughly 32% found once. What was sequenced was blood. These receptors were collected from a woman in her 30s in good health.

The V call is TRBV13, the J call TRBJ2-3, with D unresolved. The germline gives CDR1 PRHDT, CDR2 FYEKMQ (reference sequence). The CDR3 loop spans 15 amino acids. V lost 6 bases and J lost 3, with 16 bases in between. The CDR3 nucleotides are TGTGCCAGCAGTTATATGTTTCCTGCGACAGATACGCAGTATTTT. Protein sequence: CASSYMFPATDTQYF.

In the case of this clonotype: A much larger clone is a single base away; this may be a read error. This rearrangement joins TRBV7-9 to TRBJ2-5, with D tentatively TRBD1 (6 bases). V lost 5 bases and J 7 bases, leaving 20 bases between the germline ends. Germline CDR1 is SEHNR and CDR2 is FQNEAQ (reference sequence). The CDR3 sequence is 15 residues long. The CDR3 sequence is CASSDRTPGKGTQYF. As DNA, the CDR3 is TGTGCCAGCAGCGACAGGACTCCCGGAAAAGGGACCCAGTACTTC.

For this clonotype: The junction does not match germline at one end; this may be a read error. The chain employs TRBV7-3 and TRBJ2-1; 12 bases match TRBD1. This CDR3 comprises 15 residues. Germline CDR1 and CDR2: SGHTA and FQGTGA. The CDR3 DNA reads as TGTGCCAGCAGCCTCACTGGGACAGGGGGCAATAAGCAGTTCTTC. Encoded protein: CASSLTGTGGNKQFF.

This clonotype was picked up a small number of times. The chain recombines TRBV9 with TRBJ2-7, with TRBD1 matching 7 bases. CDR3 size: 16 residues. CDR1 and CDR2 from the germline V gene are SGDLS and YYNGEE. Germline trimming cut 4 bases from V and 0 bases from J; bases unmatched to any gene: 10. The DNA of the CDR3 is TGTGCCAGCAGCCTATCGGGGACAGTCGGCTCCTACGAGCAGTACTTC. Protein sequence: CASSLSGTVGSYEQYF.

This clonotype was counted between two and nine times. The chain carries TRBV20-1 and TRBJ2-1; no firm D call. V shed 0 bases and J shed 6 bases, with 12 bases lying between them. This CDR3 is built from 14 residues. Germline loops: CDR1 DFQATT, CDR2 SNEGSKA (reference sequence). CDR3 residues: CSARDGASFNEQFF. The CDR3 region has the DNA TGCAGTGCTAGAGATGGAGCTTCATTCAATGAGCAGTTCTTC.

This clonotype was detected only a few times. CDR3 protein: CASSVGQGGGNEQFF. Written as DNA, the CDR3 is TGTGCCAGCAGCGTAGGCCAGGGGGGGGGGAATGAGCAGTTCTTC. The gene calls are TRBV9 and TRBJ2-1, with D tentatively TRBD1 or TRBD2 (7 bases each). Germline CDR1 and CDR2: SGDLS and YYNGEE. This CDR3 contains 15 residues. The germline V and J ends were trimmed by 0 bases and 7 bases, with 14 bases remaining between them. The full variable domain, in which reference TRBV9 and TRBJ2-1 provide the parts outside the CDR3, is DSGVTQTPKHLITATGQRVTLRCSPRSGDLSVYWYQQSLDQGLQFLIQYYNGEERAKGNILERFSAQQFPDLHSELNLSSLELGDSALYFCASSVGQGGGNEQFFGPGTRLTVL.

This clonotype showed up just a few times. The CDR3 region is CASSRTGVNTEAFF. Here the CDR3 DNA reads TGTGCCAGCAGCCGTACAGGGGTGAACACTGAAGCTTTCTTT. V gene TRBV7-6 combines with J gene TRBJ1-1, with 7 bases identical to TRBD1. Germline CDR1 reads SGHVS; CDR2 reads FNYEAQ. V was pared by 5 bases and J by 0 bases, with 3 bases of the junction left unmatched. This CDR3 comprises 14 residues. Supplemented by reference TRBV7-6 and TRBJ1-1, the full variable domain reads GAGVSQSPRYKVTKRGQDVALRCDPISGHVSLYWYRQALGQGPEFLTYFNYEAQQDKSGLPNDRFSAERPEGSISTLTIQRTEQRDSAMYRCASSRTGVNTEAFFGQGTRLTVV.

This clonotype showed up just once. CDR3 loop: CASGGGSKEIQYF. CDR3 nucleotide sequence: TGTGCCAGCGGCGGGGGCTCAAAAGAGATTCAGTACTTC. The chain combines TRBV6-6 with TRBJ2-5; D is possibly TRBD2 (7 bases). Germline V gives CDR1 MNHNY, CDR2 SVGAGI (reference sequence). Trimming left V 8 bases short and J 11 bases short, with 21 bases between. The CDR3 is made up of 13 amino acids.

This clonotype was recorded a few times. The CDR3 sequence is CASSGARVSGANVLTF. CDR3 DNA: TGTGCCAGCAGTGGGGCCAGGGTTTCTGGGGCCAACGTCCTGACTTTC. The chain employs TRBV2 and TRBJ2-6, with D perhaps matching TRBD1 (5 bases). CDR3 length: 16 residues. Germline CDR1 SNHLY, CDR2 FYNNEI. Trimming cost V 4 bases and J 1 base, with 11 bases left between them.

This clonotype occurred a few times. The chain employs TRBV2 and TRBJ1-1; no clear D. CDR1 and CDR2 (germline): SNHLY, FYNNEI. The CDR3 sequence is 14 residues long. V lost 1 base, J lost 4 bases, and 10 bases lay in between. CDR3 coding DNA: TGTGCCAGCAGTGAAGGGCACTGGGGCACTGAAGCTTTCTTT. As protein: CASSEGHWGTEAFF.

With respect to this clonotype: No conserved phenylalanine or tryptophan is present at the end of the CDR3, so a read error is the likely explanation. This chain links TRBV4-1 with TRBJ2-3; D is possibly TRBD2 (5 bases). The CDR3 spans 16 residues. Trimming cost V 0 bases and J 1 base, with 11 bases left between them. The germline V gene has CDR1 MGHRA and CDR2 YSYEKL. For the CDR3, the DNA is TGCGCCAGCAGCCAAGAGTTGGCGGGCCGCACAGATACGCAGTATATT. Translation: CASSQELAGRTDTQYI.

The V and J genes are TRBV3-1 and TRBJ1-2, with a possible D match to TRBD1 (5 bases). Trimming cost V 7 bases and J 5 bases, with 11 bases left between them. Germline V gives CDR1 LGHDT, CDR2 YNNKEL (reference sequence). CDR3 length: 12 amino acids. This chain's CDR3 is CASTGDGYGYTF. Written as DNA, the CDR3 is TGTGCCAGCACCGGGGACGGATATGGCTACACCTTC.

CDR3 bases: TGTGCCAGCAGCCCCCTGATGTTAGCTACCCACGAGCAGTACTTC. Translation gives CASSPLMLATHEQYF. The V call is TRBV27, the J call TRBJ2-5; D is ambiguous. The end of the DNA is better explained by TRBJ2-7, so the J call may be wrong. This CDR3 has 15 residues. In germline, CDR1 is MNHEY, CDR2 SMNVEV (reference sequence).

This clonotype was seen only a few times. The rearrangement joins TRBV29-1 to TRBJ1-2; 8 bases map to TRBD1. V was pared by 4 bases and J by 1 base, with 8 bases of the junction left unmatched. The CDR3 totals 15 residues. Germline CDR1 and CDR2: SQVTM and ANQGSEA. The CDR3 DNA is TGCAGCGTTGCTCGAGACAGGGGCGATAACTATGGCTACACCTTC. This translates into CSVARDRGDNYGYTF.